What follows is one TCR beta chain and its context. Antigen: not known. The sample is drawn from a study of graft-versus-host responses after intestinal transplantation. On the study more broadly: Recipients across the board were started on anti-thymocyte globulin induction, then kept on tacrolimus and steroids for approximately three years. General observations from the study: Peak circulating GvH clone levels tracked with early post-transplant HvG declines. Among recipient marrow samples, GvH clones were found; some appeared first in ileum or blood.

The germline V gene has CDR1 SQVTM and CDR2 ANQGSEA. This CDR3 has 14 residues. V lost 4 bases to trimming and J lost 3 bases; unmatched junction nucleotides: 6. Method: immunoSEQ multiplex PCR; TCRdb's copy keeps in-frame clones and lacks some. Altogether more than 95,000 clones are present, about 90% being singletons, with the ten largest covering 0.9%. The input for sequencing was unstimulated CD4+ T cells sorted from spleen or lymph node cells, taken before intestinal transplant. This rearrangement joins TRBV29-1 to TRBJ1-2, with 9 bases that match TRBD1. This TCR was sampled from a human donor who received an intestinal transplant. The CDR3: CSVARRDRDYGYTF. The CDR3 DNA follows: TGCAGCGTTGCCAGGAGGGACAGGGACTATGGCTACACCTTC.